A selection of T cell receptor beta chains follows, all from one sample in a study of blood T cell repertoires in COVID-19. Some clones are missing from TCRdb's copy, which holds only in-frame ones; the method was immunoSEQ multiplex PCR. The data show around 300,000 clones, with roughly nine tenths seen just once and approximately 3% held by the top ten. The sequenced sample consisted of PBMCs or T cells enriched from blood (not recorded which). The receptors stem from a woman between 50 and 59 years old who had recovered from COVID-19. CDR3s include the opening cysteine and the closing phenylalanine or tryptophan. D genes are given only for firm matches. Size is omitted from some rows. Given values are once, few, many or a class for expanded clones.

NA TRBD1 TRBJ2-2 TRBV7-3 TGTGCCAGCAGTCAAATGCGGACAGGGGATACCGGGGAGCTGTTTTTT CASSQMRTGDTGELFF
NA NA TRBJ2-2 TRBV4-2 TGTGCCAGCAGCCCCATGAGGGACACCGGGGAGCTGTTTTTT CASSPMRDTGELFF
NA NA TRBJ1-4 TRBV14 TGTGCCAGCAGCCAAGCGGGTTTTGCAACTAATGAAAAACTGTTTTTT CASSQAGFATNEKLFF
NA TRBD1 TRBJ1-2 TRBV24-1 TGTGCCACCAGTGACCCACAGGGGAAGGCTTACGGCTACACCTTC CATSDPQGKAYGYTF
NA TRBD2 TRBJ2-3 TRBV6-6 TGTGCCAGCAGTGGACTAGCGGTAGATACGCAGTATTTT CASSGLAVDTQYF
NA TRBD2 TRBJ2-7 TRBV5-1 TGCGCCAGCAGCGGGAGGGCCGGCGACGAGCAGTACTTC CASSGRAGDEQYF
NA TRBD2 TRBJ2-1 TRBV4-3 TGCGCCAGCAGCCAACTGCTAGCGGGCTACAATGAGCAGTTCTTC CASSQLLAGYNEQFF
NA NA TRBJ2-1 TRBV9 TGTGCCAGCAGCGCCGAGTTAGTGGAGGCAAACAATGAGCAGTTCTTC CASSAELVEANNEQFF
NA TRBD1 TRBJ1-6 TRBV25-1 TGTGCCAGCAGGCAGGGGGCGAATAATTCACCCCTCCACTTT CASRQGANNSPLHF
NA NA TRBJ1-2 TRBV7-9 TGTGCCAGCAGCTTAGAGATAGGAGTAAATGGCTACACCTTC CASSLEIGVNGYTF
NA TRBD1 TRBJ1-2 TRBV6-4 TGTGCCAGCAGTGGCCGACAGGGGGGGGAATCGCTTCTTTATGGCTACACCTTC CASSGRQGGESLLYGYTF
few TRBD2 TRBJ2-7 TRBV28 TGTGCCAGCCTCGGAGCGGGGAATCTCTACGAGCAGTACTTC CASLGAGNLYEQYF
NA TRBD1 TRBJ1-4 TRBV3-1/TRBV3-2 TGTGCCAGCAGCCAAGTCTCCGGGACAGGGATGACTAATGAAAAACTGTTTTTT CASSQVSGTGMTNEKLFF
many TRBD2 TRBJ2-7 TRBV5-1 TGCGCCAGCAGCCTTAGCGGGAGTGGGGCCTACGAGCAGTACTTC CASSLSGSGAYEQYF
NA TRBD1 TRBJ1-1 TRBV19 TGTGCCAGTACAGGGGGAAACACTGAAGCTTTCTTT CASTGGNTEAFF
NA TRBD2 TRBJ2-1 TRBV5-6 TGTGCCAGCAGCGCGTCCAGGCGGCGGGAGCGGAATGAGCAGTTCTTC CASSASRRRERNEQFF
NA NA TRBJ2-2 TRBV28 TGTGCCAGCAGTTTTTGGACAGACGCGAACACCGGGGAGCTGTTTTTT CASSFWTDANTGELFF
NA NA TRBJ1-5 TRBV18 TGTGCCAGCTCACCATCCAGGGAACAGCCCCAGCATTTT CASSPSREQPQHF